A single T cell receptor (beta chain) is shown here with its context. Its antigen is currently not known. It has no much larger one-base neighbor in the sample; base qualities were not kept. Library construction relied on 5' RACE. The sequencer was an Illumina HiSeq 2000. A universal primer binding site was added through template switching, and the final cDNA carried a unique molecular identifier so that TCR cDNA molecules could be counted accurately. Specific primers in the conserved constant-segment region were used to synthesize first-strand cDNA for the TCR alpha and beta chains. To control for contamination, every cDNA library was double barcoded, receiving both a SMART-Mk sample barcode and Illumina barcodes. TruSeq adapter sequences and Illumina sample barcodes were added in two successive PCR steps. The Illumina HiSeq platform was used with custom primers to sequence TCR alpha and beta cDNA libraries. The original pipeline was this. Raw reads were processed with MiGEC to extract unique molecular identifiers, and MiXCR was used to determine CDR3 positions. Recombination models were inferred per individual with the repgenHMM and IGoR tools using an EM algorithm. Shared clonotype analysis was performed with the tcR package in R, normalizing sharing by the product of cloneset sizes. To study raw recombination without the effects of thymic and clonal selection, out-of-frame nonproductive sequences were analyzed. TCRdb reanalyzed the raw reads on its own, using fastp at Q25 for trimming and MiXCR for clone calling, and kept in-frame beta chains. One record per CDR3 amino acid sequence lists the most common genes and DNA. TCRdb, not the original authors, processed these V and J calls. This sample gives some 230,000 distinct CDR3 sequences in total; roughly 7.1% of them show up just once. Roughly 15% of the sample goes to the ten largest clones.

Only healthy Caucasian donors were included. Three pairs of female monozygotic twins, all aged roughly 18 to 29 years, were included in the twin cohort. CD4+ and CD8+ T cell populations were isolated with positive isolation kits from Invitrogen. These data belong to a study of identical twins (dated by TCRdb to 2016 to 2017). General notes on the study: To test whether fetal clonotypes persist, this study deep-sequenced TCR alpha and beta repertoires from monozygotic twins, from unrelated adults of various ages, and from cord blood. To rule out contamination, replicate twin experiments were performed at different times with different library preparation protocols. General findings and caveats noted by the study authors: Out-of-frame TCR alpha sharing in monozygotic twins was systematically underestimated by recombination models, whereas sharing between unrelated individuals was in agreement with the recombination models. Excess twin sharing in beta out-of-frame sequences was weaker because fewer shared sequences lowered the signal-to-noise ratio. Fewer insertions were carried by abundant cord blood beta clonotypes, a similar but weaker trend appeared in young adult naive repertoires, and no such trend appeared in memory repertoires. Compared with coincidental sharing between unrelated individuals, an excess of low generation-probability sequences was observed among out-of-frame TCR alpha sequences shared between twins. Because the same donors could not be followed over many years, the conclusions depended on cross-sectional statistical analysis. Invariant T cells such as MAIT and iNKT could partly confound zero-insertion analyses, although diverse VJ usage argued against such confounding for most clonotypes.

Inclusive of the bounding cysteine and phenylalanine, the CDR3 is 12 residues long. Only CDR3 DNA is held: 36 bases, read in frame from base 1. Trimming removed 1 base from V and 7 bases from J, leaving 11 bases between the germline ends. The germline V gene (reference sequence) sets CDR1 to GTSNPN and CDR2 to SVGIG. The data also belong to a second study, concerning T cells expressing NK-cell markers. The second study's paper adds: Three sorted T-cell subsets (CD3+CD56+NKG2C+, CD3+CD56+NKG2C- and CD3+CD56-NKG2C+) from roughly 8 donors had their TCR beta-chain repertoires profiled. Seven of the eight sequenced donors were HCMV-seropositive and one was HCMV-seronegative. To restrict sorting to alphabetaTCR-expressing T cells, an anti-gammadeltaTCR antibody was added in several experiments. In five to seven donors, the dominant CD3+CD56+NKG2C+ clonotypes were found to rank among the top 10 CD8+ clonotypes and to make up about 1.0-7.0% of CD8+ T cells. Those dominant clonotypes were again the most abundant among CD3+CD56-NKG2C+ cells in a handful of donors, at roughly 25-65%. It remained unclear whether the expanded NKG2C-expressing T cell clones were specific for HCMV antigens. Randomly selected healthy volunteers, three men and five women, were used as the eight sequenced donors. A commercial ELISA kit detecting HCMV-specific IgG in serum was used to determine HCMV serostatus. Reads were demultiplexed and grouped by UMI with MIGEC, and clonotypes were assembled and quantified with MiTCR. Only TCR cDNA sequences supported by at least two reads were kept to exclude erroneous sequences. Downstream repertoire analysis used the tcR package, and clonotypes were matched across fractions by CDR3 nucleotide sequence plus V segment. Antigen specificity was annotated against VDJdb with VDJmatch, allowing one amino acid substitution in CDR3.

The sample was CD8+ T cells sorted from blood. The sequence links TRBV30 to TRBJ2-7, and perhaps TRBD2 as D gene, on 6 matching bases. This clonotype originated in a woman in her late teens or twenties in good health. CDR3 loop: CAWSGDSQEQYF. The base sequence is TGTGCCTGGAGTGGGGACTCTCAAGAGCAGTACTTC.